Sequencing of this T cell receptor (beta chain) was carried out in a study of blood T cell repertoires in COVID-19. Study background: Acute and convalescent COVID-19 samples came from the United States, Italy and Spain. Sample material is recorded as cDNA or gDNA derived from T cells, B-cell-depleted T cells, or PBMCs.

Germline V gene data show CDR1 as ENHRY and CDR2 as SYGVKD. The CDR3 runs to 14 residues. V trimming: 4 bases; J trimming: 5 bases; junction bases outside the gene matches: 2. Methods used by the authors: Scientists estimated how many nucleated cells there were by amplifying reference gene primers. Clones were sequenced by immunoSEQ multiplex PCR, and TCRdb holds only the in-frame ones, with some missing. The V and J calls and clone size are taken from that table; D and trimming were inferred from the DNA. Of approximately 250,000 clones listed, 88% were seen once; the top ten hold around 2%. The sequenced sample was PBMCs or T cells enriched from blood (not recorded which). The V call is TRBV10-3, the J call TRBJ1-6; 7 bases match TRBD1. This TCR came from a woman aged 60-75 years in a cohort exposed to, infected with or recovered from COVID-19 (not recorded which). In DNA form, the CDR3 reads TGTGCCATCAGTGTTGGGACAGATAATTCACCCCTCCACTTT. Translating gives CAISVGTDNSPLHF.